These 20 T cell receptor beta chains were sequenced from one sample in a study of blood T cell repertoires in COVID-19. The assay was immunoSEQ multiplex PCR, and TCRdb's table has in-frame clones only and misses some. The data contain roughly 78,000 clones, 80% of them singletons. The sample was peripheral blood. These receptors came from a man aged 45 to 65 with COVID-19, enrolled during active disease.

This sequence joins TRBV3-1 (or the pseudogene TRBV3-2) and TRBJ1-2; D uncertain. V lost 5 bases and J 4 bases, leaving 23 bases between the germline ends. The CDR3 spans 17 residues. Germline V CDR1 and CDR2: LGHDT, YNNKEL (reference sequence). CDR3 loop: CASSDDQVQPNFYGYTF. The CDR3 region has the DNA TGTGCCAGCAGCGATGACCAGGTGCAGCCAAACTTCTATGGCTACACCTTC.

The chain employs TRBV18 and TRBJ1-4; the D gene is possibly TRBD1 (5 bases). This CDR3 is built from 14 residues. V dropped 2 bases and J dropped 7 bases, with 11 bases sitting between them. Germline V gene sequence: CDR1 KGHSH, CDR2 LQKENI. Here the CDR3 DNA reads TGTGCCAGCTCACCAAGTAGTAGGGGTGAAAAACTGTTTTTT. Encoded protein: CASSPSSRGEKLFF.

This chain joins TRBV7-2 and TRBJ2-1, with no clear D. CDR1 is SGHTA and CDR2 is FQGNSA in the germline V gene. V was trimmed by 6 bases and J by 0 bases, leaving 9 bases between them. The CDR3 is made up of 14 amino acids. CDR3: CASRRWSSYNEQFF. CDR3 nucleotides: TGTGCCAGCAGACGGTGGAGCTCCTACAATGAGCAGTTCTTC.

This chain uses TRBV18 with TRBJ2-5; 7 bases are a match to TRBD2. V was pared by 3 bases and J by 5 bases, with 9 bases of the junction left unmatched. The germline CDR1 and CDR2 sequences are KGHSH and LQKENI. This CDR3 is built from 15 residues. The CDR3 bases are TGTGCCAGCTCACCCGACGCGGGAGTTGGGGAGACCCAGTACTTC. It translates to CASSPDAGVGETQYF.

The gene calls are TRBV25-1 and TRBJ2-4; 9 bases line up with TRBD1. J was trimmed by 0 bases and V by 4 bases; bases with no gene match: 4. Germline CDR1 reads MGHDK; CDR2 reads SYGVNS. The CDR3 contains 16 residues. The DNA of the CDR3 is TGTGCCAGCAGTGGCCGGGACAGGGTAGCCAAAAACATTCAGTACTTC. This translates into CASSGRDRVAKNIQYF.

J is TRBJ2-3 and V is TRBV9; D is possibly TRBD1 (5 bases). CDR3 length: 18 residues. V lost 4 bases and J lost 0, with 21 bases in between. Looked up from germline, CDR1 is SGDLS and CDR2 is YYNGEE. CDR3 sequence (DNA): TGTGCCAGCAGCCCGCGCGTAGGGGCGACCGCCAGCACAGATACGCAGTATTTT. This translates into CASSPRVGATASTDTQYF.

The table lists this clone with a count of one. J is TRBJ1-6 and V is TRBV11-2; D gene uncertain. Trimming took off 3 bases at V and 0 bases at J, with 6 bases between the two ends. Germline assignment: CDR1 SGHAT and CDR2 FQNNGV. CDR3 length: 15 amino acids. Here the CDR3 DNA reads TGTGCCAGCAGCTTTGTCAGCTCCTATAATTCACCCCTCCACTTT. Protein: CASSFVSSYNSPLHF.

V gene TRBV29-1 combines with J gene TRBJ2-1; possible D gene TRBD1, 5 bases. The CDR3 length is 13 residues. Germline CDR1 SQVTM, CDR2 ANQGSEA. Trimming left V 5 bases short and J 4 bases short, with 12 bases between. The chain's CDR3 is CSVSKGLYNEQFF. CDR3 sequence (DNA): TGCAGCGTTAGTAAGGGGTTATACAATGAGCAGTTCTTC.

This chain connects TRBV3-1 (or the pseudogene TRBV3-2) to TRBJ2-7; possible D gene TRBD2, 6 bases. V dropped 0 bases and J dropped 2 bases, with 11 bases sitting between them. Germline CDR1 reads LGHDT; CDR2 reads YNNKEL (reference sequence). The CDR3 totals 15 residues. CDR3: CASSQEPGSPYEQYF. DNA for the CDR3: TGTGCCAGCAGCCAAGAGCCCGGGAGCCCCTACGAGCAGTACTTC.

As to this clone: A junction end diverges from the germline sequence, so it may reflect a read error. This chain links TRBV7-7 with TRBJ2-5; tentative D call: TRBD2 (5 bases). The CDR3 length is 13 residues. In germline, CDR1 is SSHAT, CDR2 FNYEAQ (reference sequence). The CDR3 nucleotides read TGTGCTAGCAGCTTATCGGCGGGAGAGACCCAGTACTTC. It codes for CASSLSAGETQYF.

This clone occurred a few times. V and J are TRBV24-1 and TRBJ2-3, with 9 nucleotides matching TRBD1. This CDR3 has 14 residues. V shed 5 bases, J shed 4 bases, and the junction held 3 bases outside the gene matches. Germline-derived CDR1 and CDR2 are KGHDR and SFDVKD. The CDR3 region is CATSARQGADTQYF. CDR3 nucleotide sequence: TGTGCCACCAGTGCGAGACAGGGGGCAGATACGCAGTATTTT.

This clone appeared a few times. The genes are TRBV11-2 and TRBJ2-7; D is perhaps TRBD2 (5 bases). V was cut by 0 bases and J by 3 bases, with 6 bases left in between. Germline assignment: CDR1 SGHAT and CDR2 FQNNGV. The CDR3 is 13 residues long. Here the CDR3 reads CASSLDAGYEQYF. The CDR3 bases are TGTGCCAGCAGCTTAGATGCGGGCTACGAGCAGTACTTC.

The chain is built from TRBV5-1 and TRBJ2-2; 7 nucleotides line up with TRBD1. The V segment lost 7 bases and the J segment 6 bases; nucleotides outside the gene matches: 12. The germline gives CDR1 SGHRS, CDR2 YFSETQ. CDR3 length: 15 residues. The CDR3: CASSGTDVLAGELFF. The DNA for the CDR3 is TGCGCCAGCTCCGGGACAGATGTCCTCGCCGGGGAGCTGTTTTTT.

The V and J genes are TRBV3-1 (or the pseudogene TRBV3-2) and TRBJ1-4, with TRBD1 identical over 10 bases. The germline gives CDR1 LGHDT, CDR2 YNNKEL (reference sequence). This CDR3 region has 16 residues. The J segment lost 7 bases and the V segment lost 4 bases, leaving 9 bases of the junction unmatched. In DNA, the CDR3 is TGTGCCAGCAGCCGGGGGGCGGGACAGGGGAGTGAAAAACTGTTTTTT. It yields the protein CASSRGAGQGSEKLFF.

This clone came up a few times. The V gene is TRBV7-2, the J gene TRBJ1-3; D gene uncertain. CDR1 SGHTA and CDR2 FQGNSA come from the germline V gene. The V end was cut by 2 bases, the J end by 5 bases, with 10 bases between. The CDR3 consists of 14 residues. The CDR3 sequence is CASSLSEIRNTIYF. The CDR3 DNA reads TGTGCCAGCAGCTTATCCGAGATAAGAAACACCATATATTTT.

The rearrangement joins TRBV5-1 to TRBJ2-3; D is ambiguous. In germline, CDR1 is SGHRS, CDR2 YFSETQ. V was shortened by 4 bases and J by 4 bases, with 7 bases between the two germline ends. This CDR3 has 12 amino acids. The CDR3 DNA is TGCGCCAGCAGCCCCCGTCCAGATACGCAGTATTTT. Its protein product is CASSPRPDTQYF.

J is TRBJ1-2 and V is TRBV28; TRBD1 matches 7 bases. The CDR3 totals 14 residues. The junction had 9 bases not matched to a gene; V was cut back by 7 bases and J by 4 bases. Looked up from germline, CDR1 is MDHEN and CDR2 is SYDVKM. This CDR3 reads CASTSQGHLYGYTF. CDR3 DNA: TGTGCCAGCACCTCACAGGGGCACCTCTATGGCTACACCTTC.

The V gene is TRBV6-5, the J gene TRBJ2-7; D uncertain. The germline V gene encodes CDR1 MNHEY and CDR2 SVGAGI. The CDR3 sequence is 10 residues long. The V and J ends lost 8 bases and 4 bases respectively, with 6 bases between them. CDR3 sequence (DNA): TGTGCCAGCGGCAAGTACGAGCAGTACTTC. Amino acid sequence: CASGKYEQYF.

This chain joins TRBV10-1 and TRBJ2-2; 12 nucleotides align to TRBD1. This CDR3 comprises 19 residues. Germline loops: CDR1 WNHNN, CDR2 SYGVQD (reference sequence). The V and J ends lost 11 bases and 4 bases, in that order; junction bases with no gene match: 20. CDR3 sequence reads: CAPTGQGAAGGPITGELFF. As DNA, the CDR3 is TGCGCCCCGACGGGACAGGGGGCGGCGGGAGGGCCGATCACCGGGGAGCTGTTTTTT.

The CDR3 reads CASSFRQSSYNEQFF. The DNA of the CDR3 is TGTGCCAGCAGCTTCAGGCAGAGCTCCTACAATGAGCAGTTCTTC. The chain employs TRBV7-2 and TRBJ2-1; D uncertain. The germline V gene has CDR1 SGHTA and CDR2 FQGNSA. This CDR3 spans 15 amino acids. V gave up 3 bases and J gave up 0 bases, with 9 bases separating them.